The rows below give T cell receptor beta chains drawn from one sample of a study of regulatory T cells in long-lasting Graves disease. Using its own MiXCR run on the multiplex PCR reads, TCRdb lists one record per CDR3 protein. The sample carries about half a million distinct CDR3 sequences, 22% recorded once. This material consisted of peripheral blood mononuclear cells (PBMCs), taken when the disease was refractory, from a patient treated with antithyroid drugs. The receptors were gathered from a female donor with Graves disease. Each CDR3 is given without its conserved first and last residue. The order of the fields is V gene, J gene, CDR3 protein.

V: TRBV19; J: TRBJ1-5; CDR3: ASGGDINQPQH
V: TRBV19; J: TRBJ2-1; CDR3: ASSMSGDFYNEQF
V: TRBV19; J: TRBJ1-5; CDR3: ASTADNNQPQH
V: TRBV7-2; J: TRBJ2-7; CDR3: ASRIQGAGEQY
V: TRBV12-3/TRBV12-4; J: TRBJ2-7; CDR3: ASSPPLGGGPYEQY
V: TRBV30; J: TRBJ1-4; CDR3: AWSSGQKEKLF
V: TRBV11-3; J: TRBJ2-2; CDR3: ASSPLAGDTDTGELF
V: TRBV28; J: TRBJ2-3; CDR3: ATLRGDIDTQY
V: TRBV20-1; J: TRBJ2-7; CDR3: SARDGRQPYYEQY
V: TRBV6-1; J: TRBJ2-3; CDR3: ASIGRVRFDTQY
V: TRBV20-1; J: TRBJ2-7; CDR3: SARPGSYEQY
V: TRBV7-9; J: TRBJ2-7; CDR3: ASSLTSLSYEQY